This T cell receptor beta chain was sequenced in a study of PD-L1 blockade in urothelial cancer. Generated by immunoSEQ multiplex PCR, the TCRdb table keeps only in-frame clones and is missing some. The table includes 60,000 to 75,000 clones, approximately 83% detected once. The CDR3 is 15 residues long. Noted time point: pretreatment peripheral blood. The starting material was PBMCs, obtained around atezolizumab (anti-PD-L1) treatment. The chain uses TRBV21-1 and TRBJ2-5; the table's TRBD2 call for D was not verified on the DNA. TRBV21-1 is shown as a pseudogene. The sequence was obtained from a man aged 55 to 70 with urothelial cancer. The CDR3 reads CASSMGLVNQETQYF. CDR3 DNA sequence: TGTGCCAGCAGCATGGGACTAGTAAATCAAGAGACCCAGTACTTC.